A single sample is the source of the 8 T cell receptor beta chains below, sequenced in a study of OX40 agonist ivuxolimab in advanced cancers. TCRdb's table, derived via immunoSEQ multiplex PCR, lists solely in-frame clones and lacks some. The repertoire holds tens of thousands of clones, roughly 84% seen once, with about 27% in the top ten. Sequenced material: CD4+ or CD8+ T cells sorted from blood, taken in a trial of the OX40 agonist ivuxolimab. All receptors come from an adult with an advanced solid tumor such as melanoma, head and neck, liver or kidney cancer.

The DNA for the CDR3 is TGTGCCACTAGAAGGGTAGCGGGAGATATCAATGAGCAGTTCTTC. This gives the protein CATRRVAGDINEQFF. The chain links TRBV19 to TRBJ2-1; 9 bases map to TRBD2. Germline-derived CDR1 and CDR2 are LNHDA and SQIVND (reference sequence). The CDR3 consists of 15 residues. Trimming took 10 bases from V and 6 from J; bases not matched to a gene: 13. Full variable domain (remainder filled in from reference TRBV19 and TRBJ2-1): DGGITQSPKYLFRKEGQNVTLSCEQNLNHDAMYWYRQDPGQGLRLIYYSQIVNDFQKGDIAEGYSVSREKKESFPLTVTSAQKNPTAFYLCATRRVAGDINEQFFGPGTRLTVL.

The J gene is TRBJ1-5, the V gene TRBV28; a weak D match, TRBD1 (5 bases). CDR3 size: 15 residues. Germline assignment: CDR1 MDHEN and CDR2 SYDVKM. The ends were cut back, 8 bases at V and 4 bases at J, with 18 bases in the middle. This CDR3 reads CASLAGLGGNQPQHF. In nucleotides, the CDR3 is TGTGCCAGCCTTGCCGGGTTGGGGGGGAATCAGCCCCAGCATTTT. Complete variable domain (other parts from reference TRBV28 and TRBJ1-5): DVKVTQSSRYLVKRTGEKVFLECVQDMDHENMFWYRQDPGLGLRLIYFSYDVKMKEKGDIPEGYSVSREKKERFSLILESASTNQTSMYLCASLAGLGGNQPQHFGDGTRLSIL.

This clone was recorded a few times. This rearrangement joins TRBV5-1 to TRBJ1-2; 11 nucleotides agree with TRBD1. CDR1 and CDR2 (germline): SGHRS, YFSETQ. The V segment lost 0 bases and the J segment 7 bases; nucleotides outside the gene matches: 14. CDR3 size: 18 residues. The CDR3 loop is CASSLAPGQGVIRSGYTF. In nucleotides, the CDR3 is TGCGCCAGCAGCTTGGCCCCGGGACAGGGGGTTATAAGGAGTGGCTACACCTTC.

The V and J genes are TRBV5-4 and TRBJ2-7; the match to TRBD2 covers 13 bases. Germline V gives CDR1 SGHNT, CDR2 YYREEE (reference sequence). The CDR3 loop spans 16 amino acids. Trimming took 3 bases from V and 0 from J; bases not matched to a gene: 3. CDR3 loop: CASSSGLAGPSYEQYF. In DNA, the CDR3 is TGTGCCAGCAGCTCGGGACTAGCGGGGCCCTCCTACGAGCAGTACTTC.

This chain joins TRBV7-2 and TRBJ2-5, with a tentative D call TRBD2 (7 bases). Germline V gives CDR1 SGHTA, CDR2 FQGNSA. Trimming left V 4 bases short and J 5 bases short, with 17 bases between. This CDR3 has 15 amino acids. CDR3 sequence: CASSSLRGAGETQYF. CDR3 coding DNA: TGTGCCAGCAGCTCGCTCCGGGGGGCCGGGGAGACCCAGTACTTC.

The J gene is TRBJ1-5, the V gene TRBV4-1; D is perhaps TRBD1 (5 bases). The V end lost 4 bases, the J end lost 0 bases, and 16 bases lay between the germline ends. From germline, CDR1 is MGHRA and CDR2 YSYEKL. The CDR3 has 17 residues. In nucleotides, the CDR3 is TGCGCCAGCAGCCGGACGGAGGGGAGTTATAGCAATCAGCCCCAGCATTTT. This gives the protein CASSRTEGSYSNQPQHF.

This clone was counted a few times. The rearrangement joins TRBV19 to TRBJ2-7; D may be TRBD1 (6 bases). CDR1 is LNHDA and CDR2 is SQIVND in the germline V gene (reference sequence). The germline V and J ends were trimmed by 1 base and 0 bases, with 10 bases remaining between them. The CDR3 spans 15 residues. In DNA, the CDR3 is TGTGCCAGTAGTATAGGGACAGAATCCTCCTACGAGCAGTACTTC. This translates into CASSIGTESSYEQYF.

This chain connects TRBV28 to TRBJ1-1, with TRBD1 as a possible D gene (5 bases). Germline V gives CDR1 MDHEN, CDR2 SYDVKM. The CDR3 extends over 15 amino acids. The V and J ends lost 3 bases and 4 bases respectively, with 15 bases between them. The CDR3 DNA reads TGTGCCAGCAGTTTCATATCAAGGGGCGCCACTGAAGCTTTCTTT. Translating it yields CASSFISRGATEAFF. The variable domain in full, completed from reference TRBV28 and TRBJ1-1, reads DVKVTQSSRYLVKRTGEKVFLECVQDMDHENMFWYRQDPGLGLRLIYFSYDVKMKEKGDIPEGYSVSREKKERFSLILESASTNQTSMYLCASSFISRGATEAFFGQGTRLTVV.